These T cell receptor beta chains were read from a single sample in a study of blood T cell repertoires in COVID-19. Some clones are missing from TCRdb's copy, which holds only in-frame ones; the method was immunoSEQ multiplex PCR. Among approximately 120,000 clones, more than 80% were seen once, and the ten largest hold 8% to 13%. Source material: peripheral blood. These receptors came from a human donor in a cohort sampled during active COVID-19. Each CDR3 is given with its conserved first and last residue. A D gene is named only where the DNA matches it firmly. A row's size may be missing; if present it is once, few, many or a size class.

V	size	J	D	CDR3	DNA
TRBV4-2	NA	TRBJ2-3	NA	CASSRNRNGGGADTQYF	TGTGCCAGCAGCCGAAACCGGAACGGAGGAGGAGCAGATACGCAGTATTTT
TRBV5-4	NA	TRBJ1-1	TRBD1	CASSPVPGQGGAFF	TGTGCCAGCAGCCCCGTCCCGGGACAGGGGGGAGCTTTCTTT
TRBV2	NA	TRBJ1-6	NA	CASSLNSPLHF	TGTGCCAGCAGCTTGAATTCACCCCTCCACTTT
TRBV28	once	TRBJ1-2	NA	CASSIPSYGYTF	TGTGCCAGCAGCATTCCCAGCTATGGCTACACCTTC
TRBV7-9	NA	TRBJ1-2	NA	CASSSAPGYGYTF	TGTGCCAGCAGCTCCGCACCGGGCTATGGCTACACCTTC
TRBV10-2	NA	TRBJ2-7	NA	CASSQARTALYEQYF	TGCGCCAGCAGTCAGGCAAGGACAGCGCTCTACGAGCAGTACTTC
TRBV30	NA	TRBJ1-4	NA	CAWRYGENEKLFF	TGTGCCTGGAGATATGGGGAGAATGAAAAACTGTTTTTT
TRBV21-1	NA	TRBJ1-6	NA	CASSKVSEGGSPLHF	TGTGCCAGCAGCAAAGTATCTGAAGGGGGCTCACCCCTCCACTTT
TRBV7-2	NA	TRBJ2-7	TRBD2	CASSHSSGPYEQYF	TGTGCCAGCAGCCATTCTAGCGGACCCTACGAGCAGTACTTC
TRBV18	NA	TRBJ1-2	NA	CASSPSPQDGYTF	TGTGCCAGCTCACCCTCGCCCCAGGATGGCTACACCTTC
TRBV28	NA	TRBJ2-2	TRBD1	CASSLGDRVLTGELFF	TGTGCCAGCAGTTTAGGCGACAGGGTGTTGACCGGGGAGCTGTTTTTT
TRBV7-8	NA	TRBJ1-1	NA	CASSRRSGAEAFF	TGTGCCAGCAGCCGACGATCAGGTGCTGAAGCTTTCTTT
TRBV5-4	NA	TRBJ2-1	TRBD2	CASNPGRANEQFF	TGTGCCAGCAATCCCGGGAGGGCCAATGAGCAGTTCTTC
TRBV6-2/TRBV6-3	NA	TRBJ1-1	NA	CASSPGGGGGGAEAFF	TGTGCCAGCAGCCCCGGGGGAGGGGGTGGAGGGGCTGAAGCTTTCTTT
TRBV7-9	NA	TRBJ1-2	NA	CASSPSTGQPWDGYTF	TGTGCCAGCAGCCCCAGTACCGGACAGCCCTGGGATGGCTACACCTTC
TRBV7-2	NA	TRBJ1-4	TRBD1	CASSILQGMAGKLFF	TGTGCCAGCAGCATATTACAGGGGATGGCCGGAAAACTGTTTTTT
TRBV7-2	NA	TRBJ1-2	TRBD1	CASSSLPGGGPEGYTF	TGTGCCAGCAGCTCTCTCCCAGGGGGCGGACCGGAGGGCTACACCTTC
TRBV11-1	NA	TRBJ2-5	TRBD2	CASSFRRGGRETQYF	TGTGCCAGCAGCTTCAGACGGGGGGGCCGGGAGACCCAGTACTTC
TRBV7-9	NA	TRBJ2-7	TRBD1	CASRAGGGEQYF	TGTGCCAGCAGGGCAGGGGGCGGCGAGCAGTACTTC
TRBV11-2	NA	TRBJ1-4	TRBD1	CASSATGAVNEKLFF	TGTGCCAGCAGCGCGACAGGGGCGGTAAATGAAAAACTGTTTTTT
TRBV28	NA	TRBJ1-5	NA	CASSFRRTDQPQHF	TGTGCCAGCAGCTTCAGAAGGACTGATCAGCCCCAGCATTTT
TRBV5-1	NA	TRBJ2-3	TRBD2	CASTPGGSTDTQYF	TGCGCCAGCACCCCGGGAGGAAGCACAGATACGCAGTATTTT
TRBV28	once	TRBJ1-2	NA	CASSPVSRGFYGYTF	TGTGCCAGCAGTCCCGTCTCCCGAGGGTTCTATGGCTACACCTTC
TRBV10-3	NA	TRBJ1-1	TRBD1	CAIRGTGTGYTEAFF	TGTGCCATCCGCGGGACAGGGACAGGGTACACTGAAGCTTTCTTT
TRBV5-5	NA	TRBJ1-1	NA	CASSWGGGNTEAFF	TGTGCCAGCAGCTGGGGCGGGGGGAACACTGAAGCTTTCTTT
TRBV4-1	NA	TRBJ2-3	TRBD2	CASSQAQTGLAGPDTQYF	TGCGCCAGCAGCCAAGCACAGACCGGACTAGCGGGACCCGATACGCAGTATTTT
TRBV5-4	NA	TRBJ1-2	NA	CASSPGFGYTF	TGTGCCAGCAGCCCGGGTTTTGGCTACACCTTC
TRBV7-9	NA	TRBJ2-2	TRBD1	CASSTSRDRANTGELFF	TGTGCCAGCAGTACCAGCCGGGACAGGGCGAACACCGGGGAGCTGTTTTTT
TRBV19	NA	TRBJ2-7	TRBD1	CASRNRGTGATYEQYF	TGTGCCAGTAGAAACCGAGGGACAGGGGCCACCTACGAGCAGTACTTC
TRBV19	NA	TRBJ2-3	TRBD2	CASGLPSGGTDTQYF	TGTGCCAGTGGACTGCCTAGCGGGGGCACAGATACGCAGTATTTT
TRBV5-1	NA	TRBJ2-3	NA	CASSAQTVTSTDTQYF	TGCGCCAGCAGCGCCCAGACGGTGACTAGCACAGATACGCAGTATTTT
TRBV19	once	TRBJ2-1	TRBD2	CASRGLAGGDGNEQFF	TGTGCCAGTAGAGGACTAGCGGGGGGGGACGGGAATGAGCAGTTCTTC
TRBV28	few	TRBJ2-3	NA	CASSTGGSSTDTQYF	TGTGCCAGCAGTACAGGCGGCTCTAGCACAGATACGCAGTATTTT
TRBV4-3	NA	TRBJ2-1	TRBD1	CASSQEGQGYNEQFF	TGCGCCAGCAGCCAAGAGGGACAGGGCTACAATGAGCAGTTCTTC
TRBV2	once	TRBJ1-1	NA	CASNVASTEAFF	TGTGCCAGCAATGTGGCAAGCACTGAAGCTTTCTTT
TRBV2	NA	TRBJ1-6	NA	CASRSRGGSYNSPLHF	TGTGCCAGCAGATCTCGAGGGGGCTCCTATAATTCACCCCTCCACTTT
TRBV10-3	NA	TRBJ1-1	NA	CAISTGLANTEAFF	TGTGCCATCAGTACAGGGCTAGCGAACACTGAAGCTTTCTTT
TRBV27	NA	TRBJ1-2	TRBD1	CASSFQGGAVSGYTF	TGTGCCAGCAGTTTTCAAGGGGGCGCGGTATCTGGCTACACCTTC
TRBV30	NA	TRBJ2-1	TRBD1	CAWTPGQVGNEQFF	TGTGCCTGGACCCCGGGACAGGTGGGCAATGAGCAGTTCTTC
TRBV27	NA	TRBJ1-6	NA	CASSSLTGTLYNSPLHF	TGTGCCAGCAGTTCGCTCACAGGGACCCTCTATAATTCACCCCTCCACTTT
TRBV6-5	few	TRBJ1-5	NA	CASSYSGGRQPQHF	TGTGCCAGCAGTTATTCGGGGGGACGTCAGCCCCAGCATTTT
TRBV6-2/TRBV6-3	NA	TRBJ1-5	TRBD1	CASSYFPGQSNQGGNQPQHF	TGTGCCAGCAGTTACTTTCCGGGACAGTCCAATCAGGGGGGCAATCAGCCCCAGCATTTT
TRBV10-3	NA	TRBJ2-1	NA	CAISESGFQEQFF	TGTGCCATCAGTGAGTCCGGGTTTCAAGAGCAGTTCTTC
TRBV6-5	NA	TRBJ1-2	NA	CASSDSGATYGYTF	TGTGCCAGCAGCGACTCAGGGGCCACCTATGGCTACACCTTC
TRBV11-3	few	TRBJ2-7	NA	CASSTTGGAGQYF	TGTGCCAGCAGCACCACAGGAGGGGCAGGGCAGTACTTC
TRBV7-7	NA	TRBJ2-3	NA	CASSPGLTRADTQYF	TGTGCCAGCAGCCCCGGACTCACTCGGGCAGATACGCAGTATTTT
TRBV7-8	NA	TRBJ2-3	NA	CASSLNGNTDTQYF	TGTGCCAGCAGCTTAAACGGTAACACAGATACGCAGTATTTT
TRBV4-1	NA	TRBJ2-1	TRBD1	CASSQAPGTGINEQFF	TGCGCCAGCAGCCAAGCCCCCGGGACAGGGATCAATGAGCAGTTCTTC
TRBV19	NA	TRBJ1-1	NA	CASSISRLNTEAFF	TGTGCCAGTAGTATATCCAGGTTGAACACTGAAGCTTTCTTT
TRBV7-6	few	TRBJ2-5	NA	CASSLGTARVETQYF	TGTGCCAGCAGCTTAGGTACCGCCCGGGTTGAGACCCAGTACTTC
TRBV7-2	NA	TRBJ1-1	NA	CASSLQGREAFF	TGTGCCAGCAGCTTACAGGGGCGGGAAGCTTTCTTT
TRBV19	NA	TRBJ1-6	TRBD1	CASTLTGYNSPLHF	TGTGCCAGTACCCTGACAGGGTACAATTCACCCCTCCACTTT
TRBV7-9	NA	TRBJ1-4	NA	CASSLDIRGEKLFF	TGTGCCAGCAGCTTAGACATCAGGGGAGAAAAACTGTTTTTT
TRBV6-2/TRBV6-3	NA	TRBJ1-4	TRBD1	CASSSHRGGEEKLFF	TGTGCCAGCAGTTCACACAGGGGTGGAGAGGAAAAACTGTTTTTT
TRBV30	NA	TRBJ1-1	NA	CAWSVPRGSYTEAFF	TGTGCCTGGAGTGTACCCAGGGGCTCGTACACTGAAGCTTTCTTT
TRBV2	few	TRBJ2-7	TRBD2	CASTPGLADTYEQYF	TGTGCCAGCACTCCTGGACTAGCGGATACCTACGAGCAGTACTTC
TRBV5-1	NA	TRBJ2-6	NA	CASSWAVGSGANVLTF	TGCGCCAGCAGCTGGGCCGTGGGCTCTGGGGCCAACGTCCTGACTTTC
TRBV29-1	NA	TRBJ2-7	TRBD2	CSVSGGPRSYEQYF	TGCAGTGTTAGCGGGGGGCCTCGCTCCTACGAGCAGTACTTC
TRBV6-5	NA	TRBJ1-1	TRBD1	CASSRTGNTEAFF	TGTGCCAGCAGTCGGACAGGGAACACTGAAGCTTTCTTT